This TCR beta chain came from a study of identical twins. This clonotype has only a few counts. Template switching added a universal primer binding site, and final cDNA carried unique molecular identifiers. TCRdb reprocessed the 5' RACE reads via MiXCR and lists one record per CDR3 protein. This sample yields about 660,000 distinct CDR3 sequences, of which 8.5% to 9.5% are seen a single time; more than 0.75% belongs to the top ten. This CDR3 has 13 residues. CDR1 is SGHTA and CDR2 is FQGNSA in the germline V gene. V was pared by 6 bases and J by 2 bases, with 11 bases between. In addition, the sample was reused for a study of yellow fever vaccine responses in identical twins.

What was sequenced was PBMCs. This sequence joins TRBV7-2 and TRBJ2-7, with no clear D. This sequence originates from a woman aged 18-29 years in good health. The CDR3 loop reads CASSYRSPYEQYF. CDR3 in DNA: TGTGCCAGCAGTTACCGGTCTCCCTACGAGCAGTACTTC.